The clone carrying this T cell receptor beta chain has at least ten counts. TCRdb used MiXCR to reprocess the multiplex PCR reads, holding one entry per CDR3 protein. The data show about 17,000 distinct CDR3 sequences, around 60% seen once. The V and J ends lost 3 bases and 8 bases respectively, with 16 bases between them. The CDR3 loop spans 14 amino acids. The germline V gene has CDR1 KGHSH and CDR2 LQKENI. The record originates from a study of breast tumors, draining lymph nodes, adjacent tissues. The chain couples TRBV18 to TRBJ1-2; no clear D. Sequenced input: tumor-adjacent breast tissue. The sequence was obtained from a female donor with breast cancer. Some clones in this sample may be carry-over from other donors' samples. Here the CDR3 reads CASSPVTLPGGYTF. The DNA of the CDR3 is TGTGCCAGCTCACCCGTTACCCTCCCTGGGGGCTACACCTTC.